This T cell receptor (beta chain) was documented in a study of cytomegalovirus exposure and HLA in healthy donors. With respect to this clone: Its antigen is not known.

CDR3 length: 13 residues. Germline V lookup: CDR1 SGHTA, CDR2 FQGTGA. The ends were cut back, 6 bases at V and 4 bases at J, with 9 bases in the middle. Overall study findings and caveats: Reportedly, TCR beta sequences accurately predicted HLA-A and HLA-B alleles in most subjects.

Amplification used 60 Vbeta primers and 13 Jbeta primers. Profiled with immunoSEQ multiplex PCR; TCRdb holds only in-frame clones, not every one. The table includes 100,000 to 120,000 clones, over 12% detected once. The sample taken for sequencing was PBMCs. V is TRBV7-3 and J is TRBJ1-4, with D possibly matching TRBD1 (6 bases). The TCR was taken from a female donor in good health and CMV-seronegative. In DNA, the CDR3 is TGTGCCAGCAGTAGAGGGGGTAATGAAAAACTGTTTTTT. It encodes CASSRGGNEKLFF.